The 14 T cell receptor beta chains below come from one sample, sequenced in a study of blood T cell repertoires in COVID-19. Generated by immunoSEQ multiplex PCR, the TCRdb table keeps only in-frame clones and is missing some. The data contain around 160,000 clones, approximately 93% of them singletons. Sequencing was performed on peripheral blood. These receptors were taken from a woman aged 55 to 70 with COVID-19, enrolled during active disease.

The chain links TRBV28 to TRBJ1-5; 9 nucleotides align to TRBD1. Trimming removed 10 bases from V and 5 bases from J; junction bases left unmatched: 9. This CDR3 has 14 residues. Per the germline V gene, CDR1 is MDHEN and CDR2 is SYDVKM. In DNA form, the CDR3 reads TGTGCCATTAGGGGACAGGGTACTCATCAGCCCCAGCATTTT. Its protein is CAIRGQGTHQPQHF.

This chain connects TRBV9 to TRBJ1-1; maybe TRBD1 (5 bases). Germline V gene sequence: CDR1 SGDLS, CDR2 YYNGEE. This CDR3 has 13 residues. The V end was cut by 0 bases, the J end by 7 bases, with 10 bases between. The CDR3 reads CASSVDPQGEAFF. Here the CDR3 DNA reads TGTGCCAGCAGCGTAGACCCTCAGGGTGAAGCTTTCTTT.

V usage is TRBV3-1 (or the pseudogene TRBV3-2) and J usage is TRBJ1-3; D unresolved. CDR3 length: 14 residues. V lost 4 bases and J 0 bases, leaving 7 bases between the germline ends. CDR1 and CDR2 (germline): LGHDT, YNNKEL (reference sequence). The DNA for the CDR3 is TGTGCCAGCAGCCCTCGTCCCTCTGGAAACACCATATATTTT. Encoded protein: CASSPRPSGNTIYF.

This sequence joins TRBV11-3 and TRBJ2-7, with D perhaps matching TRBD2 (6 bases). The CDR3 is 13 residues long. Trimming shortened V by 5 bases and J by 3 bases, and 11 bases separated the two germline ends. Per germline, CDR1 SGHNT and CDR2 YENEEA. CDR3 in amino acids: CASSPRAGYEQYF. DNA of the CDR3: TGTGCCAGCAGCCCGCGAGCGGGCTACGAGCAGTACTTC.

This clone was seen once. J is TRBJ1-4 and V is TRBV18; a possible D gene is TRBD1 (6 bases). Trimming cost V 4 bases and J 3 bases, with 15 bases left between them. Germline assignment: CDR1 KGHSH and CDR2 LQKENI. The length of the CDR3 is 16 residues. The CDR3 here is CASSLQGLGANEKLFF. In DNA, the CDR3 is TGTGCCAGCTCACTTCAGGGGTTAGGTGCTAATGAAAAACTGTTTTTT. The full variable domain, rest sourced from reference TRBV18 and TRBJ1-4, is NAGVMQNPRHLVRRRGQEARLRCSPMKGHSHVYWYRQLPEEGLKFMVYLQKENIIDESGMPKERFSAEFPKEGPSILRIQQVVRGDSAAYFCASSLQGLGANEKLFFGSGTQLSVL.

The rearrangement uses TRBV6-6 and TRBJ2-3; D perhaps matches TRBD2 (6 bases). The ends were cut back, 6 bases at V and 1 base at J, with 14 bases in the middle. Germline CDR1 and CDR2: MNHNY and SVGAGI (reference sequence). The CDR3 is 15 residues long. CDR3 sequence: CASRREAGRTDTQYF. The CDR3 nucleotides are TGTGCCAGCAGGAGGGAGGCGGGGCGCACAGATACGCAGTATTTT.

This clone was found once. The chain recombines TRBV10-3 with TRBJ1-3; D uncertain. Germline lookup yields CDR1 ENHRY and CDR2 SYGVKD. The CDR3 has 16 amino acids. The V and J ends lost 0 bases and 0 bases respectively, with 9 bases between them. The CDR3, as DNA: TGTGCCATCAGTGAGTCGTCACAAATCTCTGGAAACACCATATATTTT. Its translation: CAISESSQISGNTIYF.

The rearrangement joins TRBV6-5 to TRBJ1-1; D is unclear. Germline CDR1 and CDR2: MNHEY and SVGAGI. V lost 7 bases, J lost 1 base, and 4 bases lay in between. The CDR3 has 11 residues. CDR3 nucleotide sequence: TGTGCCAGCATAGCGAACACTGAAGCTTTCTTT. Its protein is CASIANTEAFF.

The chain carries TRBV30 and TRBJ1-1; 10 nucleotides agree with TRBD1. The CDR3 length is 15 residues. The germline V gene encodes CDR1 GTSNPN and CDR2 SVGIG (reference sequence). V lost 4 bases and J lost 9; bases outside the gene matches: 14. CDR3 loop: CAWMNSGTGDLKAFF. CDR3 nucleotides: TGTGCCTGGATGAACTCCGGGACAGGGGATCTTAAAGCTTTCTTT.

The chain recombines TRBV6-1 with TRBJ1-2, with D perhaps TRBD1 (5 bases). CDR3 length: 15 residues. V dropped 7 bases and J dropped 6 bases, with 21 bases sitting between them. Germline CDR1 and CDR2: MNHNS and SASEGT. In DNA, the CDR3 is TGTGCCAGCACCCCCATCGGCCGGGGGGGAAATGGCTACACCTTC. Translated, it gives CASTPIGRGGNGYTF.

The J gene is TRBJ1-2, the V gene TRBV29-1; D gene unclear. With 6 bases removed from V and 2 bases from J, the gap between germline ends came to 13 bases. The CDR3 has 13 residues. From germline, CDR1 is SQVTM and CDR2 ANQGSEA. Here the CDR3 reads CSVALTQNYGYTF. CDR3 DNA: TGCAGCGTCGCCCTGACACAAAACTATGGCTACACCTTC.

This clone was seen only once. The chain is built from TRBV10-3 and TRBJ1-4; D remains ambiguous. The CDR3 is made up of 11 amino acids. The V end lost 8 bases, the J end lost 4 bases, and 5 bases lay between the germline ends. Germline CDR1 is ENHRY and CDR2 is SYGVKD. The CDR3 protein is CAIGDNEKLFF. Here the CDR3 DNA reads TGTGCCATCGGAGATAATGAAAAACTGTTTTTT.

The genes are TRBV4-2 and TRBJ1-2, with 8 nucleotides matching TRBD1. Trimming at V came to 1 base and at J to 6 bases, leaving 4 bases not matched to a gene. CDR1 and CDR2 (germline): LGHNA, YNFKEQ. The CDR3 has 14 residues. The CDR3 coding sequence is TGTGCCAGCAGCCAAGGTTCAGGGGGCAATGGCTACACCTTC. Its translation: CASSQGSGGNGYTF.

The rearrangement links TRBV10-3 to TRBJ1-5; 7 nucleotides line up with TRBD1. The CDR3 length is 15 residues. Germline lookup yields CDR1 ENHRY and CDR2 SYGVKD. After removal of 0 bases from V and 6 bases from J, the junction contained 5 bases not matched to a gene. As DNA, the CDR3 is TGTGCCATCAGTGAGTCAGGGGGCAGGAGTCAGCCCCAGCATTTT. Amino acid sequence: CAISESGGRSQPQHF.